Listed below are T cell receptor beta chains from one sample, sequenced in a study of blood T cell repertoires in COVID-19. Some clones are missing from TCRdb's copy, which holds only in-frame ones; the method was immunoSEQ multiplex PCR. Of fewer than 500,000 clones in the sample, 80% to 90% were seen once. The sequenced sample consisted of PBMCs or T cells enriched from blood (not recorded which). The source is a man aged 25-45 years who had recovered from COVID-19. The conserved cysteine and the conserved F or W are not part of the CDR3 here. The D gene is left open where the match is weak.

>TRBV7-2|TRBJ1-5|-
ASSQYNQPQH
>TRBV19|TRBJ1-2|TRBD1
ASSSPGTGENGYT
>TRBV5-5|TRBJ1-5|-
ASSIGRVDQPQH
>TRBV15|TRBJ2-7|-
ATSLGPYEQY
>TRBV30|TRBJ2-7|TRBD1
AWSRTGGYEQY
>TRBV10-3|TRBJ2-2|TRBD1
ATKDRADAGELF
>TRBV20-1|TRBJ1-1|-
SATGDTEAF
>TRBV6-1|TRBJ2-3|TRBD1
ASSVLGTGVSTDTQY
>TRBV18|TRBJ2-1|TRBD1
ASSEGTGNNEQF
>TRBV29-1|TRBJ2-3|TRBD2
SVARLAETDTQY
>TRBV7-8|TRBJ2-1|-
ASSLAEGRNEQF
>TRBV6-2/TRBV6-3|TRBJ1-5|-
ASSLTHPGHYSNQPQH
>TRBV10-2|TRBJ2-2|-
ASSARVNTGELF
>TRBV5-1|TRBJ2-7|-
ASSLGGEVYEQY
>TRBV5-1|TRBJ2-6|TRBD1
ASSLETGRANVLT
>TRBV27|TRBJ1-5|-
ASSSLRGYNQPQH
>TRBV7-2|TRBJ2-7|TRBD2
ASSIGGYSGEQY
>TRBV30|TRBJ1-1|-
AWSVLAVGTEAF
>TRBV28|TRBJ2-3|TRBD2
ASENTGTSVGTQY
>TRBV7-6|TRBJ2-1|-
ASSFRSGNEQF
>TRBV3-1/TRBV3-2|TRBJ2-2|TRBD2
ASSQDGTGRLAGGPGELF
>TRBV19|TRBJ2-3|TRBD1
ASRSTGTDTQY
>TRBV7-6|TRBJ2-7|-
ASSLATGWEQY
>TRBV19|TRBJ2-1|TRBD2
ASSMGGSSYNEQF
>TRBV7-9|TRBJ2-7|TRBD1
ASSLSGQGLREQY
>TRBV5-1|TRBJ2-3|TRBD2
ASSWTGTSDTDTQY
>TRBV5-4|TRBJ1-1|TRBD1
ASSQGQSHTEAF
>TRBV19|TRBJ2-7|-
ASKIRGAYEQY
>TRBV7-2|TRBJ1-1|-
ASSSHKTQGFGTEAF
>TRBV6-5|TRBJ1-5|-
ASSVTDLQPQH
>TRBV5-1|TRBJ2-3|-
ASSSGRAASTDTQY
>TRBV18|TRBJ1-4|-
ASSPPGNNEKLF
>TRBV28|TRBJ1-2|TRBD1
ASKPGGHVGYT
>TRBV3-1/TRBV3-2|TRBJ2-2|TRBD2
ASSQGFSGGGELF
>TRBV18|TRBJ1-1|-
ASSPPSNTEAF
>TRBV25-1|TRBJ2-1|-
ASSLLQESSYNEQF
>TRBV27|TRBJ2-1|TRBD2
ASSHWREGGEQF
>TRBV12-3/TRBV12-4|TRBJ1-2|TRBD1
ASSPDRVNGYT
>TRBV4-2|TRBJ2-7|TRBD2
ASSQPPGLAGGEQY
>TRBV9|TRBJ2-1|-
ASSVSGSAYNEQF
>TRBV5-1|TRBJ2-1|TRBD2
ASSLGTSFRSNEQF
>TRBV7-9|TRBJ2-5|-
ASSQKFQETQY